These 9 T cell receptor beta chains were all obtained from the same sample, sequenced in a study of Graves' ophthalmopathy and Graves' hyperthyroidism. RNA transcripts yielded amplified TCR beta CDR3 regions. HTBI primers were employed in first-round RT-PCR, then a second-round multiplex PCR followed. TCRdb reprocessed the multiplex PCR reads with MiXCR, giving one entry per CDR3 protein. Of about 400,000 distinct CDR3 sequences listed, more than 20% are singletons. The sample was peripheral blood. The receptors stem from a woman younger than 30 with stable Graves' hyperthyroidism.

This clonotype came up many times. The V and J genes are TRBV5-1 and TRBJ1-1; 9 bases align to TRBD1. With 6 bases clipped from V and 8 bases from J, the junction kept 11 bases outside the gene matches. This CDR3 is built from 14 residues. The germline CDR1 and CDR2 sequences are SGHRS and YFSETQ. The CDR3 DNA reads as TGCGCCAGCAAATCTACAGGGGGCGGAACAGAAGCTTTCTTT. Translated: CASKSTGGGTEAFF.

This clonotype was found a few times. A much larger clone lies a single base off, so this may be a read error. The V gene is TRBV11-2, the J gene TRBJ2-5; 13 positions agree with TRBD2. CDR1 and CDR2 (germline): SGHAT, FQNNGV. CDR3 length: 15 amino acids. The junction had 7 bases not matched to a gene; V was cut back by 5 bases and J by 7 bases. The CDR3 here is CASSPGLAGVLTQYF. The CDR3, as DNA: TGTGCCAGCAGCCCAGGACTAGCGGGAGTGCTGACCCAGTACTTC.

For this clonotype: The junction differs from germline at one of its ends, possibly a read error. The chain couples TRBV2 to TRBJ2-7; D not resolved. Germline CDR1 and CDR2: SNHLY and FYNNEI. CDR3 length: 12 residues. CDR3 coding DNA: TGTGTCAGCTGGTCGTCCCCCTACGAGCAGTACTTC. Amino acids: CVSWSSPYEQYF.

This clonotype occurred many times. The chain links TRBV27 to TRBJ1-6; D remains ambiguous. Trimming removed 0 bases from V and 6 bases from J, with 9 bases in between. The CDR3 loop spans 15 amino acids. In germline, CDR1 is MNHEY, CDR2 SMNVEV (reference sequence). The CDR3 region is CASSLSLGFNSPLHF. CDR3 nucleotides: TGTGCCAGCAGTTTATCGCTGGGATTTAATTCACCCCTCCACTTT.

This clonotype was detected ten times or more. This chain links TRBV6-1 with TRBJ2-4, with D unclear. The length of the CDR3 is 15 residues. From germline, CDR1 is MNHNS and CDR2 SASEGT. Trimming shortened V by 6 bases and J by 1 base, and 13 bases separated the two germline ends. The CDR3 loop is CASRKYAGAKNIQYF. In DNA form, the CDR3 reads TGTGCCAGCAGGAAATACGCTGGGGCCAAAAACATTCAGTACTTC.

CDR3 bases: TGTGCCAGCAGCCAATCATCCGAAGCTTTCTTT. Translation: CASSQSSEAFF. The chain is built from TRBV5-5 and TRBJ1-1; no clear D. The CDR3 is 11 amino acids. From germline, CDR1 is SGHKS and CDR2 YYEKEE (reference sequence). The ends were cut back, 4 bases at V and 8 bases at J, with 9 bases in the middle.

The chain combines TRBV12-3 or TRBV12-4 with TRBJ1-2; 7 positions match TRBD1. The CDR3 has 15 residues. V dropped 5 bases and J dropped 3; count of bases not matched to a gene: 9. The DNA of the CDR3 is TGTGCCAGCAGTGCTACCGGGACAGAGGACTATGGCTACACCTTC. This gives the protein CASSATGTEDYGYTF.

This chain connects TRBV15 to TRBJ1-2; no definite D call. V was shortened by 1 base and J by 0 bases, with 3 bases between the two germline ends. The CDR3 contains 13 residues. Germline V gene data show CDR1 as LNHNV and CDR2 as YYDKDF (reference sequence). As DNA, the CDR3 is TGTGCCACCAGCAGAGGTCCTAACTATGGCTACACCTTC. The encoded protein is CATSRGPNYGYTF. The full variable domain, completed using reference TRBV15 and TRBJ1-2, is DAMVIQNPRYQVTQFGKPVTLSCSQTLNHNVMYWYQQKSSQAPKLLFHYYDKDFNNEADTPDNFQSRRPNTSFCFLDIRSPGLGDTAMYLCATSRGPNYGYTFGSGTRLTVV.

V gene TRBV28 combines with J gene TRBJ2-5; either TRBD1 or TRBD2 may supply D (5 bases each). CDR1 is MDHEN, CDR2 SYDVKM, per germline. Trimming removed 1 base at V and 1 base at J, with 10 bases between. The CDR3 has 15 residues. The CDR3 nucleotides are TGTGCCAGCAGTTTATTTTCGGGGCTCCAAGAGACCCAGTACTTC. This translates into CASSLFSGLQETQYF.